This T cell receptor beta chain was sequenced in a study of T cell repertoires in ileal Crohn's disease. CDR1 is KGHSH, CDR2 LQKENI, per germline. The V gene lost 3 bases and the J gene lost 5 bases, with 11 bases spanning the gap. This CDR3 has 14 residues. The time point is: neoterminal ileum biopsy at postoperative endoscopy, about 6 months after surgery. Using immunoSEQ multiplex PCR, the repertoire was profiled, and TCRdb retains in-frame clones only, with some absent. The data contain roughly 62,000 clones, approximately 91% of them singletons. The genes are TRBV18 and TRBJ1-3; weak D call: TRBD1 (5 bases). Sample: ileal tissue. The receptor's source is an adult with Crohn's disease. CDR3 in amino acids: CASSPQGKRNTIYF. CDR3 in DNA: TGTGCCAGCTCACCGCAGGGAAAAAGAAACACCATATATTTT. The whole variable domain, remainder taken from reference TRBV18 and TRBJ1-3, is NAGVMQNPRHLVRRRGQEARLRCSPMKGHSHVYWYRQLPEEGLKFMVYLQKENIIDESGMPKERFSAEFPKEGPSILRIQQVVRGDSAAYFCASSPQGKRNTIYFGEGSWLTVV.